The clone carrying this T cell receptor beta chain showed up many times. The data stem from a study of T cells in Graves' hyperthyroidism and ophthalmopathy. The investigators amplified TCR beta CDR3 regions from RNA transcripts. Initially, a first-round RT-PCR of the TCR CDR3 employed the HTBI primer set. MiXCR, run by TCRdb on the multiplex PCR reads, gives a single entry per CDR3 protein. The sample carries a few hundred thousand distinct CDR3 sequences, around 46% recorded once. The clonotype comes from a woman between 18 and 30 years old with Graves' hyperthyroidism. The specimen sequenced was peripheral blood or thyroid tissue (not recorded which).

CDR3 nucleotides: TGCGCCAGCAGCCTGGGAGGATCGGGTGCCGGGGAGCTGTTTTTT. Translating it yields CASSLGGSGAGELFF. This chain connects TRBV5-1 to TRBJ2-2; TRBD2 might be the D (6 bases). Germline V gene data show CDR1 as SGHRS and CDR2 as YFSETQ. The CDR3 has 15 amino acids. V was clipped by 4 bases and J by 6 bases, with 16 bases between them.